Listed here are 20 T cell receptor beta chains from one sample, sequenced in a study of CD8+ T cells in alopecia areata. Sample treatment: oral pan-JAK inhibitor, 5-10 mg twice daily. Sequencing templates came from extracted RNA that was reverse transcribed into cDNA. TCRdb's table, derived via immunoSEQ multiplex PCR, lists solely in-frame clones and lacks some. The sample contains over 85,000 clones, about 58% of which appear only once. The sample was CD8+ T cells sorted from blood, taken at week 4, from a patient treated with tofacitinib. All receptors derive from a human donor with alopecia areata.

Comment on this clone: Other DNA sequences of this sample code for an identical CDR3. This chain links TRBV4-1 with TRBJ2-3; D ambiguous. CDR1 is MGHRA, CDR2 YSYEKL, per germline. The CDR3 covers 13 residues. V lost 4 bases and J lost 1, with 6 bases in between. The CDR3 DNA reads as TGCGCCAGCAGCCCGCCGGGCACAGATACGCAGTATTTT. Its protein product is CASSPPGTDTQYF.

This chain uses TRBV15 with TRBJ2-5; 7 positions match TRBD1. The CDR3 covers 15 residues. Germline CDR1 LNHNV, CDR2 YYDKDF (reference sequence). The ends lost 2 bases at V and 4 bases at J; junction bases unmatched: 7. CDR3 DNA sequence: TGTGCCACCAGCAGAAGGACAGGATTTGTAGAGACCCAGTACTTC. Amino acids: CATSRRTGFVETQYF.

This sequence joins TRBV30 and TRBJ1-6; D gene ambiguous. Germline V gene lookup returns CDR1 GTSNPN and CDR2 SVGIG (reference sequence). The CDR3 is 13 amino acids. V lost 5 bases, J lost 0 bases, and 5 bases lay in between. For the CDR3, the DNA is TGTGCCTGGCAGAGCTCCTATAATTCACCCCTCCACTTT. Residues: CAWQSSYNSPLHF.

The chain employs TRBV4-3 and TRBJ2-3; no reliable D call. The germline gives CDR1 LGHNA, CDR2 YSLEER. Deletions cut 0 bases from V and 4 bases from J, with 8 bases between. The CDR3 extends over 14 amino acids. CDR3 in DNA: TGCGCCAGCAGCCAAGATTCCGTGTCAGATACGCAGTATTTT. This codes for CASSQDSVSDTQYF.

This chain uses TRBV7-9 with TRBJ2-1; 7 positions agree with TRBD1. From germline, CDR1 is SEHNR and CDR2 FQNEAQ (reference sequence). V lost 2 bases, J lost 2 bases, and 3 bases stayed unmatched. This CDR3 has 15 amino acids. Written as DNA, the CDR3 is TGTGCCAGCAGCTTACCCCAGGGGGCCTACAATGAGCAGTTCTTC. Protein product: CASSLPQGAYNEQFF. Drawing the rest from reference TRBV7-9 and TRBJ2-1, the complete variable domain is DTGVSQNPRHKITKRGQNVTFRCDPISEHNRLYWYRQTLGQGPEFLTYFQNEAQLEKSRLLSDRFSAERPKGSFSTLEIQRTEQGDSAMYLCASSLPQGAYNEQFFGPGTRLTVL.

The V and J genes are TRBV27 and TRBJ1-5; TRBD1 might be the D (6 bases). The germline V and J ends were trimmed by 6 bases and 9 bases, with 24 bases remaining between them. Germline V gene sequence: CDR1 MNHEY, CDR2 SMNVEV (reference sequence). The CDR3 is made up of 16 amino acids. The CDR3 bases are TGTGCCAGCAGCTTAGAGGGACAACGGATTGTCCTGCCCCAGCATTTT. This translates into CASSLEGQRIVLPQHF.

This sequence joins TRBV25-1 and TRBJ2-1, with 8 bases that match TRBD2. The V gene's germline CDR1 is MGHDK and CDR2 SYGVNS. This CDR3 has 17 amino acids. V lost 11 bases to trimming and J lost 0 bases; unmatched junction nucleotides: 15. The CDR3 here is CARQVAGSLSSYNEQFF. The CDR3 DNA follows: TGTGCCCGTCAAGTAGCGGGATCTTTAAGCTCCTACAATGAGCAGTTCTTC.

This clone was found a few times. The chain links TRBV19 to TRBJ2-7; TRBD2 matches 7 bases. The CDR3 extends over 14 amino acids. Per the germline V gene, CDR1 is LNHDA and CDR2 is SQIVND (reference sequence). Losses at the gene ends were 5 bases for V and 4 bases for J; bases not matched to a gene: 8. In DNA form, the CDR3 reads TGTGCCAGTAGTCGAGGCGGGAGTAGATACGAGCAGTACTTC. Its translation is CASSRGGSRYEQYF.

This chain joins TRBV4-1 and TRBJ2-1; 7 positions match TRBD2. The germline V gene encodes CDR1 MGHRA and CDR2 YSYEKL. The CDR3 contains 17 residues. The trim removed 3 bases at V and 1 base at J, leaving 9 bases unmatched. CDR3 region: CASSQGGSGLSYNEQFF. The CDR3, as DNA: TGCGCCAGCAGCCAGGGGGGGAGCGGGTTGTCCTACAATGAGCAGTTCTTC.

The V gene is TRBV5-1, the J gene TRBJ2-3, with TRBD1 matching over 9 bases. V gave up 4 bases and J gave up 3 bases; unmatched junction bases: 12. CDR1 is SGHRS, CDR2 YFSETQ, per germline. This CDR3 comprises 17 residues. As DNA, the CDR3 is TGCGCCAGCAGCCCTTTAAGGGGACAGGGACATACAGATACGCAGTATTTT. This gives the protein CASSPLRGQGHTDTQYF.

This clone was detected only a few times. This chain joins TRBV2 and TRBJ2-7, with no clear D. The ends were cut back, 7 bases at V and 6 bases at J, with 10 bases in the middle. This CDR3 has 11 amino acids. Germline lookup yields CDR1 SNHLY and CDR2 FYNNEI. Here the CDR3 reads CASISRLEQYF. The CDR3 nucleotides are TGTGCCAGCATCTCCCGGCTCGAGCAGTACTTC. Supplemented by reference TRBV2 and TRBJ2-7, the full variable domain reads EPEVTQTPSHQVTQMGQEVILRCVPISNHLYFYWYRQILGQKVEFLVSFYNNEISEKSEIFDDQFSVERPDGSNFTLKIRSTKLEDSAMYFCASISRLEQYFGPGTRLTVT.

This chain uses TRBV27 with TRBJ2-3; 7 bases fit TRBD1. The CDR3 is 16 amino acids. Looked up from germline, CDR1 is MNHEY and CDR2 is SMNVEV (reference sequence). The junction had 7 bases not matched to a gene; V was cut back by 2 bases and J by 2 bases. The CDR3 protein is CASSLLPGQNTDTQYF. For the CDR3, the DNA is TGTGCCAGCAGTTTACTTCCGGGACAGAACACAGATACGCAGTATTTT.

This chain joins TRBV5-1 and TRBJ2-2, with D hard to call. Germline CDR1 SGHRS, CDR2 YFSETQ. The CDR3 extends over 15 amino acids. Trimming removed 2 bases at V and 0 bases at J, with 8 bases between. The CDR3 nucleotides are TGCGCCAGCAGCTTCCTCGAGTCGAACACCGGGGAGCTGTTTTTT. It encodes CASSFLESNTGELFF.

V gene TRBV5-1 combines with J gene TRBJ1-5; possible D gene TRBD1, 5 bases. The germline V gene encodes CDR1 SGHRS and CDR2 YFSETQ. Trimming shortened V by 2 bases and J by 1 base, and 10 bases separated the two germline ends. This CDR3 region has 15 residues. This chain's CDR3 is CASSFTGASNQPQHF. CDR3 bases: TGCGCCAGCAGCTTTACAGGAGCAAGCAATCAGCCCCAGCATTTT.

The gene calls are TRBV9 and TRBJ2-7; 8 positions match TRBD2. Looked up from germline, CDR1 is SGDLS and CDR2 is YYNGEE. The V and J ends lost 0 bases and 2 bases, in that order; junction bases with no gene match: 1. CDR3 size: 14 residues. Here the CDR3 reads CASSVGGLAYEQYF. The CDR3 DNA is TGTGCCAGCAGCGTAGGGGGACTAGCCTACGAGCAGTACTTC.

This sequence joins TRBV29-1 and TRBJ1-2; TRBD1 is a possible D gene (5 bases). Germline values: CDR1 SQVTM, CDR2 ANQGSEA. CDR3 length: 15 residues. Deletions cut 0 bases from V and 0 bases from J, with 11 bases between. CDR3 in amino acids: CSVEDQGNSNYGYTF. CDR3 nucleotide sequence: TGCAGCGTTGAAGATCAGGGAAACTCTAACTATGGCTACACCTTC.

This rearrangement joins TRBV5-1 to TRBJ2-7; possibly TRBD1 or TRBD2 for D (5 bases each). This CDR3 is 14 amino acids long. V lost 4 bases, J lost 0 bases, and 11 bases lay in between. Looked up from germline, CDR1 is SGHRS and CDR2 is YFSETQ. CDR3 residues: CASSPYGASYEQYF. The DNA of the CDR3 is TGCGCCAGCAGCCCATACGGGGCCTCCTACGAGCAGTACTTC.

This clone was seen only a few times. The chain links TRBV25-1 to TRBJ1-2, with TRBD1 as a possible D gene (6 bases). Germline V gives CDR1 MGHDK, CDR2 SYGVNS. This CDR3 is built from 12 residues. The CDR3 sequence is CAIQGVLGGYTF. CDR3 DNA sequence: TGTGCTATACAGGGCGTGTTGGGTGGCTACACCTTC.

The CDR3 nucleotides read TGTGCCAGTAGTACGGGGGATGGCTACACCTTC. It encodes CASSTGDGYTF. This chain links TRBV19 with TRBJ1-2; D is perhaps TRBD1 (5 bases). V lost 4 bases and J lost 6, with 6 bases in between. Germline V gene data show CDR1 as LNHDA and CDR2 as SQIVND (reference sequence). This CDR3 contains 11 residues.

This clone was detected once. The rearrangement uses TRBV9 and TRBJ2-1; no firm D call. The CDR3 extends over 13 amino acids. CDR1 is SGDLS, CDR2 YYNGEE, per germline. Trimming removed 2 bases from V and 3 bases from J, with 6 bases in between. CDR3 amino acids: CASSVGFYNEQFF. CDR3 sequence (DNA): TGTGCCAGCAGCGTCGGATTCTACAATGAGCAGTTCTTC.